Each of the 23 T cell receptor beta chains below was sequenced from the same sample in a study of blood T cell repertoires in COVID-19. Repertoires were generated with immunoSEQ multiplex PCR, while TCRdb's copy carries only in-frame clones and drops some. Of more than 65,000 clones in the sample, 82% are singletons; the top ten hold around 10%. The sample taken for sequencing was peripheral blood. These receptors came from a woman aged 80 or older with acute or convalescent COVID-19.

The genes are TRBV5-1 and TRBJ1-2; TRBD1 is a possible D gene (5 bases). Germline CDR1 and CDR2: SGHRS and YFSETQ. The CDR3 contains 14 residues. Trimming left V 4 bases short and J 4 bases short, with 14 bases between. The CDR3 here is CASSGTGGIYGYTF. In DNA, the CDR3 is TGCGCCAGCAGCGGAACGGGGGGTATCTATGGCTACACCTTC.

This chain connects TRBV2 to TRBJ1-1; D remains unclear. V was trimmed by 1 base and J by 1 base, leaving 7 bases between them. The V gene's germline CDR1 is SNHLY and CDR2 FYNNEI. This CDR3 comprises 14 residues. The CDR3 nucleotides read TGTGCCAGCAGTGAAGGTCGTAAGAACACTGAAGCTTTCTTT. Translation: CASSEGRKNTEAFF.

This chain links TRBV5-4 with TRBJ2-7; unclear D gene. Germline V gene sequence: CDR1 SGHNT, CDR2 YYREEE (reference sequence). The CDR3 totals 14 residues. Trimming stripped 4 bases from V and 0 bases from J, with 11 bases between. In DNA, the CDR3 is TGTGCCAGCAGCCCCATTGAGCTCTCCTACGAGCAGTACTTC. Translating gives CASSPIELSYEQYF. Together with reference TRBV5-4 and TRBJ2-7, the CDR3 gives the full variable domain: ETGVTQSPTHLIKTRGQQVTLRCSSQSGHNTVSWYQQALGQGPQFIFQYYREEENGRGNFPPRFSGLQFPNYSSELNVNALELDDSALYLCASSPIELSYEQYFGPGTRLTVT.

The chain joins TRBV9 to TRBJ2-1; D is ambiguous. Trimming left V 0 bases short and J 1 base short, with 17 bases between. CDR3 length equals 18 residues. The germline V gene has CDR1 SGDLS and CDR2 YYNGEE. The CDR3 spells CASSVEPPRSLSYNEQFF. CDR3 in DNA: TGTGCCAGCAGCGTAGAGCCCCCTCGATCTTTATCCTACAATGAGCAGTTCTTC.

As for this clone: The same CDR3 also results from other DNA sequences found in this sample. J is TRBJ1-6 and V is TRBV19; D is ambiguous. V was pared by 1 base and J by 8 bases, with 6 bases between. Germline V gives CDR1 LNHDA, CDR2 SQIVND (reference sequence). The CDR3 loop spans 13 amino acids. CDR3 coding DNA: TGTGCCAGTAGTATAGGGGCAGATTCACCCCTCCACTTT. Its translation: CASSIGADSPLHF.

In its sample, this clone was seen a few times. The J gene is TRBJ1-1, the V gene TRBV19; unclear D gene. Deletions cut 1 base from V and 0 bases from J, with 12 bases between. The length of the CDR3 is 16 residues. Germline-derived CDR1 and CDR2 are LNHDA and SQIVND (reference sequence). CDR3 sequence: CASSIAYSGVNTEAFF. For the CDR3, the DNA is TGTGCCAGTAGTATAGCCTATTCGGGAGTGAACACTGAAGCTTTCTTT.

V usage is TRBV3-1 (or the pseudogene TRBV3-2) and J usage is TRBJ1-3; 8 nucleotides match TRBD1. J gave up 2 bases and V 5 bases, and 2 bases lay outside the gene matches. The CDR3 is made up of 14 amino acids. Germline-derived CDR1 and CDR2 are LGHDT and YNNKEL (reference sequence). The CDR3 DNA sequence: TGTGCCAGCAGCTCAGGGGGCCCTGGAAACACCATATATTTT. Protein sequence: CASSSGGPGNTIYF.

The chain uses TRBV5-4 and TRBJ2-2; the match to TRBD2 covers 10 bases. CDR1 is SGHNT and CDR2 is YYREEE in the germline V gene (reference sequence). V lost 4 bases, J lost 7 bases, and 10 bases stayed unmatched. There are 16 residues in the CDR3. CDR3: CASSHKRGGDGGELFF. The CDR3 nucleotides read TGTGCCAGCAGCCACAAGCGGGGGGGCGACGGCGGGGAGCTGTTTTTT.

A few counts support this clone. The V call is TRBV19, the J call TRBJ2-3, with 12 positions matching TRBD2. This CDR3 comprises 20 residues. CDR1 and CDR2 (germline): LNHDA, SQIVND (reference sequence). The trim removed 6 bases at V and 0 bases at J, leaving 16 bases unmatched. CDR3 in DNA: TGTGCCAGTAGCAAAATGGCTAGCGGGGGGGTTGGGTCTAGCACAGATACGCAGTATTTT. Translating it yields CASSKMASGGVGSSTDTQYF.

The V gene is TRBV27, the J gene TRBJ1-1, with 8 bases that match TRBD1. V lost 6 bases, J lost 5 bases, and 11 bases stayed unmatched. This CDR3 spans 15 amino acids. Germline CDR1 MNHEY, CDR2 SMNVEV (reference sequence). This chain's CDR3 is CASRKYDRGETEAFF. The CDR3, as DNA: TGTGCCAGCAGAAAATACGACAGGGGAGAAACTGAAGCTTTCTTT.

The chain is built from TRBV18 and TRBJ1-2; TRBD1 matches 7 bases. The CDR3 sequence is 14 residues long. V shed 5 bases, J shed 6 bases, and the junction held 9 bases outside the gene matches. CDR1 KGHSH and CDR2 LQKENI come from the germline V gene. CDR3 in amino acids: CASSSVGQEDGYTF. The CDR3 DNA follows: TGTGCCAGCTCATCCGTAGGACAGGAGGATGGCTACACCTTC.

The chain links TRBV5-4 to TRBJ2-7; TRBD2 matches 14 bases. The CDR3 spans 15 residues. The germline gives CDR1 SGHNT, CDR2 YYREEE (reference sequence). Unmatched junction bases numbered 4, after V lost 5 bases and J lost 3 bases. The CDR3: CASSWTSGGHYEQYF. CDR3 in DNA: TGTGCCAGCAGTTGGACTAGCGGGGGGCACTACGAGCAGTACTTC.

The V call is TRBV5-4, the J call TRBJ2-3, with unresolved D. Germline CDR1 is SGHNT and CDR2 is YYREEE (reference sequence). Between the trimmed V and J ends, which lost 3 bases and 2 bases, there was a span of 13 bases. The CDR3 extends over 15 amino acids. CDR3 loop: CASSSSRTFTDTQYF. Here the CDR3 DNA reads TGTGCCAGCAGCTCGAGCCGTACTTTCACAGATACGCAGTATTTT.

The gene calls are TRBV19 and TRBJ1-1; TRBD1 matches at 8 bases. J lost 11 bases, V lost 5 bases, and 19 bases had no gene match. The germline gives CDR1 LNHDA, CDR2 SQIVND (reference sequence). The CDR3 is 16 amino acids. In DNA form, the CDR3 reads TGTGCCAGTAGTCAGGACAGGGATGTAGTCGTAGGTTGGGCTTTCTTT. Translating it yields CASSQDRDVVVGWAFF. Based on the CDR3 plus reference TRBV19 and TRBJ1-1, the full variable domain is DGGITQSPKYLFRKEGQNVTLSCEQNLNHDAMYWYRQDPGQGLRLIYYSQIVNDFQKGDIAEGYSVSREKKESFPLTVTSAQKNPTAFYLCASSQDRDVVVGWAFFGQGTRLTVV.

As concerns this clone: At one boundary the junction diverges from the germline segment, which might be a read error. The chain has TRBV6-5 and TRBJ2-2; TRBD2 agrees at 10 bases. CDR3 length equals 14 residues. CDR1 is MNHEY and CDR2 is SVGAGI in the germline V gene. The DNA of the CDR3 is TGTGCCAGCAGTTCACCTATAGCGGGGGGCCCCTGGGTTTTT. Amino acid sequence: CASSSPIAGGPWVF.

This sequence joins TRBV10-3 and TRBJ2-7; D might be TRBD1 (6 bases). Trimming took off 2 bases at V and 1 base at J, with 12 bases between the two ends. This CDR3 region has 15 residues. In germline, CDR1 is ENHRY, CDR2 SYGVKD. The CDR3 nucleotides read TGTGCCATCAGTGAGGCCCCAGGGGTATCCTACGAGCAGTACTTC. Translated, it gives CAISEAPGVSYEQYF.

The gene calls are TRBV7-3 and TRBJ2-3, with 7 bases identical to TRBD2. The CDR3 consists of 16 residues. Per the germline V gene, CDR1 is SGHTA and CDR2 is FQGTGA. The V and J ends lost 4 bases and 2 bases, in that order; junction bases with no gene match: 9. CDR3 region: CASSSGLVLNTDTQYF. DNA of the CDR3: TGTGCCAGCAGCTCCGGACTAGTACTTAACACAGATACGCAGTATTTT.

The rearrangement links TRBV10-2 to TRBJ1-2; 7 bases are shared with TRBD1. The J segment lost 5 bases and the V segment lost 10 bases, leaving 4 bases of the junction unmatched. The CDR3 covers 11 residues. CDR1 is WSHSY, CDR2 SAAADI, per germline. CDR3: CATRDSYGYTF. CDR3 sequence (DNA): TGCGCCACTCGGGACAGTTATGGCTACACCTTC.

This chain's CDR3 is CASSPRTVANYGYTF. The CDR3 DNA follows: TGTGCCAGCAGCCCACGGACAGTAGCTAACTATGGCTACACCTTC. The rearrangement links TRBV3-1 (or the pseudogene TRBV3-2) to TRBJ1-2; D perhaps matches TRBD1 (6 bases). This CDR3 is built from 15 residues. Trimming pared 4 bases from V and 0 bases from J, leaving 12 bases between. Germline-derived CDR1 and CDR2 are LGHDT and YNNKEL (reference sequence).

The gene calls are TRBV29-1 and TRBJ1-4, with TRBD1 matching over 10 bases. The CDR3 length is 16 residues. Germline trimming cut 5 bases from V and 7 bases from J; bases unmatched to any gene: 13. Germline V gene sequence: CDR1 SQVTM, CDR2 ANQGSEA. The chain's CDR3 is CSVTSLSGTGVEKLFF. In DNA form, the CDR3 reads TGCAGCGTTACGTCCCTTTCCGGGACAGGGGTTGAAAAACTGTTTTTT.

The V gene is TRBV19, the J gene TRBJ1-1; 10 bases are a match to TRBD1. The CDR3 loop spans 14 amino acids. Losses at the gene ends were 4 bases for V and 11 bases for J; bases not matched to a gene: 10. The germline gives CDR1 LNHDA, CDR2 SQIVND (reference sequence). CDR3 DNA: TGTGCCAGTAGTACAAGACAGGGGGCATTCGACGCTTTCTTT. Translating it yields CASSTRQGAFDAFF.

The rearrangement uses TRBV18 and TRBJ2-3, with 11 bases aligning to TRBD2. V lost 0 bases, J lost 2 bases, and 4 bases stayed unmatched. The CDR3 sequence is 17 residues long. Germline CDR1 reads KGHSH; CDR2 reads LQKENI. The CDR3 nucleotides read TGTGCCAGCTCACCACCTGGACTAGCGGGCCCCACAGATACGCAGTATTTT. It yields the protein CASSPPGLAGPTDTQYF. Filled out from reference TRBV18 and TRBJ2-3, the complete variable domain reads NAGVMQNPRHLVRRRGQEARLRCSPMKGHSHVYWYRQLPEEGLKFMVYLQKENIIDESGMPKERFSAEFPKEGPSILRIQQVVRGDSAAYFCASSPPGLAGPTDTQYFGPGTRLTVL.

The sample holds a few counts of this clone. V gene TRBV6-5 combines with J gene TRBJ2-1, with 7 bases fitting TRBD1. CDR1 MNHEY and CDR2 SVGAGI come from the germline V gene. The CDR3 totals 15 residues. Trimming cost V 4 bases and J 0 bases; bases outside gene matches: 3. The CDR3 spells CASSSTGSSYNEQFF. Here the CDR3 DNA reads TGTGCCAGCAGTTCGACAGGGAGCTCCTACAATGAGCAGTTCTTC.